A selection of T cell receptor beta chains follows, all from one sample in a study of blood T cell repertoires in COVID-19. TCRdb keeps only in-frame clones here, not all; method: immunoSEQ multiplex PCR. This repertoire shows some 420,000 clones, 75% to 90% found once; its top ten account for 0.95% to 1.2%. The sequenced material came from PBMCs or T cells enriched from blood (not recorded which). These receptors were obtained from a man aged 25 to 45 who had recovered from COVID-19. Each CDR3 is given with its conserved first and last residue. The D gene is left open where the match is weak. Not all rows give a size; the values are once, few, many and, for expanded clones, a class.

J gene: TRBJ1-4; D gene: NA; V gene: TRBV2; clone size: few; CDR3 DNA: TGTGCCAGCAGACTCACAGGGTCAAAACTGTTTTTT; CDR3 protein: CASRLTGSKLFF
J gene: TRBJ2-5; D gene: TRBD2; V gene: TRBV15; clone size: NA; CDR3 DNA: TGTGCCACCAGCAGAGTTGGAGCGGGAGTCCTAGAGACCCAGTACTTC; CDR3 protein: CATSRVGAGVLETQYF
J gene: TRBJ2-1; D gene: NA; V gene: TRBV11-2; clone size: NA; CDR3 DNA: TGTGCCAGCAGCTTAGGAGGGTTATGGTACAATGAGCAGTTCTTC; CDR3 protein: CASSLGGLWYNEQFF
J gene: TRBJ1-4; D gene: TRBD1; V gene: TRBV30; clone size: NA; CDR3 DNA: TGTGCCTGGAGGACAGGGGTGTATGAAAAACTGTTTTTT; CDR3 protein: CAWRTGVYEKLFF
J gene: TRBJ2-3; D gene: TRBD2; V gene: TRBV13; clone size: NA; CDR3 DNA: TGTGCCAGCAGCTCTCCCGGGACTAGCGGGAGCCCACGCGATACGCAGTATTTT; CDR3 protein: CASSSPGTSGSPRDTQYF
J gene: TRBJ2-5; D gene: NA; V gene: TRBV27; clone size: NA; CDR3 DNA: TGTGCCAGCAGCCCAACGACAGGCGGGGAGACCCAGTACTTC; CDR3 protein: CASSPTTGGETQYF
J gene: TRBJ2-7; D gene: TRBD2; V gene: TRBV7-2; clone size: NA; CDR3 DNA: TGTGCCAGCAGCTCCTCCGGACTAGTCCCCTACGAGCAGTACTTC; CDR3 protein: CASSSSGLVPYEQYF
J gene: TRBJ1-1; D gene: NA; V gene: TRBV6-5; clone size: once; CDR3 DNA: TGTGCCAGCCTTCTCCGAGGGAACACTGAAGCTTTCTTT; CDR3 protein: CASLLRGNTEAFF
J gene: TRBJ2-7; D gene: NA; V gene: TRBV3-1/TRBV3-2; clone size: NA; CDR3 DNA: TGTGCCAGCAGCCAAGATCACTCCTCCTACGAGCAGTACTTC; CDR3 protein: CASSQDHSSYEQYF
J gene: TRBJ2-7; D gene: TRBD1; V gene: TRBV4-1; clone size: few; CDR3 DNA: TGCGCCAGCAGCCAAGCGGGACAGGGTGGTGACGAGCAGTACTTC; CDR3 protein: CASSQAGQGGDEQYF
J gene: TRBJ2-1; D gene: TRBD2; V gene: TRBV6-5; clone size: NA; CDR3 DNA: TGTGCCACCGGACTAGCGGGAGGGCTCTACAATGAGCAGTTCTTC; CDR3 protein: CATGLAGGLYNEQFF
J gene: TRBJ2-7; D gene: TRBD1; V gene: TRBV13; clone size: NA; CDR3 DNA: TGTGCCAGCAGCTTAGCTCGGACAGGCCTCAACGAGCAGTACTTC; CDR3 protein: CASSLARTGLNEQYF
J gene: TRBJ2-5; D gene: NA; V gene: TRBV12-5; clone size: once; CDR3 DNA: TGTGCTAGTGTCCTTGGTGGTACAGGAAGCCAAGAGACCCAGTACTTC; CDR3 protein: CASVLGGTGSQETQYF
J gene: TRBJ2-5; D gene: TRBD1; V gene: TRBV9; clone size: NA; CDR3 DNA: TGTGCCAGCAGCTCAGATCGACAGGGGGCGTGGGAGACCCAGTACTTC; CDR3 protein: CASSSDRQGAWETQYF
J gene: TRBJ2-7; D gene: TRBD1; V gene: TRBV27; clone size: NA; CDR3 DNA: TGTGCCAGCAGTTTATCGTCACAGGGGAACGAGCAGTACTTC; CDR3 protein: CASSLSSQGNEQYF
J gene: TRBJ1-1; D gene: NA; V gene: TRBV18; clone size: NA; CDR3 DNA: TGTGCCAGCTCACCAGGTGGTTATCAGGGAGCTTTCTTT; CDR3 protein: CASSPGGYQGAFF
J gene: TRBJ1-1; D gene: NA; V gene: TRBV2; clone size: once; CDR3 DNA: TGTGCCAGCAGCGGACAGAAGTTGAACACTGAAGCTTTCTTT; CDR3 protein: CASSGQKLNTEAFF
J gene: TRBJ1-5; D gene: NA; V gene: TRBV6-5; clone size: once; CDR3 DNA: TGTGCCAGCAGTCAGGGTCAGTATCAGCCCCAGCATTTT; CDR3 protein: CASSQGQYQPQHF
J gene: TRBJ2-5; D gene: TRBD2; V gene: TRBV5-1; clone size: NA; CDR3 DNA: TGCGCCAGCAGCGCGGGAGGGAAGAGTGAGACCCAGTACTTC; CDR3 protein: CASSAGGKSETQYF
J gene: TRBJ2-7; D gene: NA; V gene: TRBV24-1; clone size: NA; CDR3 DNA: TGTGCCACCAGTGCCAACTACGAGCAGTACTTC; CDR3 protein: CATSANYEQYF
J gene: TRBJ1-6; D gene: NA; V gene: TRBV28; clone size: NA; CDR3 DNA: TGTGCCAGCAGATGGGCCAGCCATAATTCACCCCTCCACTTT; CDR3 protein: CASRWASHNSPLHF
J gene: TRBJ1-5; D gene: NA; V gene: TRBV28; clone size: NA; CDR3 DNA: TGTGCCAGCAGTTTACAAGGGGTCAATCAGCCCCAGCATTTT; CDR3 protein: CASSLQGVNQPQHF
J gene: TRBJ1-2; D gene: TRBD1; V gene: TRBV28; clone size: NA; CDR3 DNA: TGTGCCAGCAGTTTACAGACAGGGCATGGCTACACCTTC; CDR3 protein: CASSLQTGHGYTF
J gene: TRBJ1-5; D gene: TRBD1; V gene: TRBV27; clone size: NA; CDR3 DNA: TGTGCCAGCAGCGGAACAGGGGTCGGAGTAAAGCATTTT; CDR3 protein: CASSGTGVGVKHF
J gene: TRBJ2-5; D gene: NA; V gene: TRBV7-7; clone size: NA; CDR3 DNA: TGTGCTAGCAGCTTAGGGCGGATGCTCCAAGAGACCCAGTACTTC; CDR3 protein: CASSLGRMLQETQYF
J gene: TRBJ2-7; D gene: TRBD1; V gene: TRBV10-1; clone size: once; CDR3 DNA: TGCGCCAGCAGTGTAACCGGGACAGGGACCGAGCAGTACTTC; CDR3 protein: CASSVTGTGTEQYF
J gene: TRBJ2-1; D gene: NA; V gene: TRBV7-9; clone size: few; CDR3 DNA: TGTGCCAGCAGCCCTACTACCAGCTCCTACAATGAGCAGTTCTTC; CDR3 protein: CASSPTTSSYNEQFF
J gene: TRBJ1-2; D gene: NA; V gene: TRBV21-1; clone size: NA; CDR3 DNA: TGTGCCAGCAGCAAAGGGACATTTGGCTACACCTTC; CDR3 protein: CASSKGTFGYTF
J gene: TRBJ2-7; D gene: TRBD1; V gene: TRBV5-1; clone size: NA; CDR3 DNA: TGCGCCAGTCGTCAGGGACAGGGCCTCTACGAGCAGTACTTC; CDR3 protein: CASRQGQGLYEQYF
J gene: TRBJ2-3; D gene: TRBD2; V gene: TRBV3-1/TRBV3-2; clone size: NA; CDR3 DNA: TGTGCCAGCAGCCAAGAGTACCTAGCGGGACCAGATACGCAGTATTTT; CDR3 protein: CASSQEYLAGPDTQYF
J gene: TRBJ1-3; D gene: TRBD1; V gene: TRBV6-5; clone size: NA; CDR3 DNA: TGTGCCAGCAGTCCCGACAGGGCCTCTGGAAACACCATATATTTT; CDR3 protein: CASSPDRASGNTIYF
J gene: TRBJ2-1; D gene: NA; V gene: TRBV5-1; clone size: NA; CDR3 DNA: TGCGCCAGCAGCCAGACTGTGTACATCGGTGAGCAGTTCTTC; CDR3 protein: CASSQTVYIGEQFF
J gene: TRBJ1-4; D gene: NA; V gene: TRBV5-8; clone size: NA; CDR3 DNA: TGTGCCAGCAGCTTGGGCGGGGTGACAACTAATGAAAAACTGTTTTTT; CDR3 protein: CASSLGGVTTNEKLFF
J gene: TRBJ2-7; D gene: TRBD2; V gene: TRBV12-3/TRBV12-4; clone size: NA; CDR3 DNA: TGTGCCAGCAGTCTAGCGGGAGGGCACGAGCAGTACTTC; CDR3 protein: CASSLAGGHEQYF
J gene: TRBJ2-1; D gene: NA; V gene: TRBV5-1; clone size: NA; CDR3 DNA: TGCGCCAGCAGCTTGTGGCTGTCTCACAATGAGCAGTTCTTC; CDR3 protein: CASSLWLSHNEQFF
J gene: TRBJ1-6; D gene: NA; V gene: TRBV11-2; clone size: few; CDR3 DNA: TGTGCCGGCGGGGAATTCTTGAATTCACCCCTCCACTTT; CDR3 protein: CAGGEFLNSPLHF
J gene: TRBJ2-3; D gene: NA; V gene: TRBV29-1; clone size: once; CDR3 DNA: TGCAGCGTAGCCCCGATGGAGGGAGCGTCAGATACGCAGTATTTT; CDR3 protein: CSVAPMEGASDTQYF
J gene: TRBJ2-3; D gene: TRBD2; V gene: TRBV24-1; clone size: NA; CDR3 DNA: TGTGCCACCAGTGATAATTTTGGGACTAGCGGGAGTGCTACGCAGTATTTT; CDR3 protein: CATSDNFGTSGSATQYF
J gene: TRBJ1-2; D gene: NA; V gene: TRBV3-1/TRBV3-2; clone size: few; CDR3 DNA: TGTGCCAGCAGCCAAGAATCCAGGAACTATGGCTACACCTTC; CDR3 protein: CASSQESRNYGYTF
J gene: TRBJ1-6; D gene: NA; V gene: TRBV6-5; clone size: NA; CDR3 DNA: TGTGCCAGCAGTTACTCGAGGCCTTCACCCCTCCACTTT; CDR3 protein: CASSYSRPSPLHF
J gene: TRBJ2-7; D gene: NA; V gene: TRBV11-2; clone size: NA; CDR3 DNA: TGTGCCAGCAGCCGGATAGACAGCTCCTACGAGCAGTACTTC; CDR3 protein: CASSRIDSSYEQYF
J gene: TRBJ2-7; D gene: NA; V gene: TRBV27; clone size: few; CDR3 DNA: TGTGCCAGCAGTTATAACCCATCGGCCTACGAGCAGTACTTC; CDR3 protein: CASSYNPSAYEQYF
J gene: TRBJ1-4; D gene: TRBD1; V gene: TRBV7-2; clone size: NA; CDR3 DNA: TGTGCCAGCAGCTATACAGGGGTCGGTGAAAAACTGTTTTTT; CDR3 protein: CASSYTGVGEKLFF
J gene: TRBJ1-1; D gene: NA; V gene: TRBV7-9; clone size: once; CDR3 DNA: TGTGCCAGCAGCTCGGGGGAGTTGAACACTGAAGCTTTCTTT; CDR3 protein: CASSSGELNTEAFF
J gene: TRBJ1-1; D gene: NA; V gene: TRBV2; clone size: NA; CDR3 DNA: TGTGCCAGCAGTGTCCAGGTCATGAACACTGAAGCTTTCTTT; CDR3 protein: CASSVQVMNTEAFF
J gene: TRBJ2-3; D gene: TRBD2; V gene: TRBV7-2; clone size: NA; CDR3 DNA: TGTGCCAGCAGCTTAGCCCCTTTATCTAGCGGGAGGAATACGCAGTATTTT; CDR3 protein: CASSLAPLSSGRNTQYF
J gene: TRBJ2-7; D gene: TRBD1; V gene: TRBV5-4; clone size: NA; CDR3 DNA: TGTGCCAGCAGCATCCTGACAGGGGGAGGACCCTACGAGCAGTACTTC; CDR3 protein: CASSILTGGGPYEQYF